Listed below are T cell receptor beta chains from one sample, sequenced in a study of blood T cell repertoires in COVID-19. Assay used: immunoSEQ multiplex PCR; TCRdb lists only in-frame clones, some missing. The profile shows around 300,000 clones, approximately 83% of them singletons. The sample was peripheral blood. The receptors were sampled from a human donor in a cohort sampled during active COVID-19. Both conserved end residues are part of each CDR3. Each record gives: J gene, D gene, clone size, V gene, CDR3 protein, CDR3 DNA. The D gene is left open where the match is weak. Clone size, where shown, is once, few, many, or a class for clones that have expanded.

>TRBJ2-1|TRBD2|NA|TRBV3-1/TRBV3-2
CASSQRGLVANEQFF
TGTGCCAGCAGCCAAAGGGGACTAGTTGCCAATGAGCAGTTCTTC
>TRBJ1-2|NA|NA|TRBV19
CASRYQRGGYGYTF
TGTGCCAGTAGATATCAGAGAGGTGGCTATGGCTACACCTTC
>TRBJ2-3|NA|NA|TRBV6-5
CASGSRQRTQYF
TGTGCCAGCGGTTCGAGGCAGCGTACGCAGTATTTT
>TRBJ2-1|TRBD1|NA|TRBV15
CATSRTGEANEQFF
TGTGCCACCAGCAGGACAGGGGAGGCCAATGAGCAGTTCTTC
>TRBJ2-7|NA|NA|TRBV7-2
CASSLDQGRYEQYF
TGTGCCAGCAGCCTCGACCAGGGGCGATACGAGCAGTACTTC
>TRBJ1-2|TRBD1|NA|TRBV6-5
CASSVDRGGNYGYTF
TGTGCCAGCAGCGTTGACAGGGGGGGTAACTATGGCTACACCTTC
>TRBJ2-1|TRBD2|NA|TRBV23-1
CAIGHGLAGAGEQFF
TGCGCCATCGGCCATGGACTAGCGGGAGCTGGGGAGCAGTTCTTC
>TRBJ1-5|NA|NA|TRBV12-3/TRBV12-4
CASTRDSNQPQHF
TGTGCCAGCACGAGAGATAGCAATCAGCCCCAGCATTTT
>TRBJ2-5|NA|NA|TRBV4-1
CASSQPSDALLQGETQYF
TGCGCCAGCAGCCAACCCTCCGACGCACTTCTTCAGGGGGAGACCCAGTACTTC
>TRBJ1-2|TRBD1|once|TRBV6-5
CASSYSLGQDSGYTF
TGTGCCAGCAGTTACTCTTTGGGACAGGACTCTGGCTACACCTTC
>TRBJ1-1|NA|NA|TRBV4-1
CASSQGQGKNTEAFF
TGCGCCAGCAGCCAAGGTCAGGGAAAGAACACTGAAGCTTTCTTT
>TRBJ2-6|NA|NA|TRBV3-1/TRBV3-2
CASSLQGANVLTF
TGTGCCAGCAGCCTCCAGGGGGCCAACGTCCTGACTTTC
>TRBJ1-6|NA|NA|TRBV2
CASKLQREDNSPLHF
TGTGCCAGCAAATTACAGCGGGAAGATAATTCACCCCTCCACTTT
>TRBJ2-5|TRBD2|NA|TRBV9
CASSVDPSGQETQYF
TGTGCCAGCAGCGTAGATCCTAGCGGTCAAGAGACCCAGTACTTC
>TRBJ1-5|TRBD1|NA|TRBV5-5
CASSLEDRGRRSNQPQHF
TGTGCCAGCAGCTTAGAGGACAGGGGGCGAAGAAGCAATCAGCCCCAGCATTTT
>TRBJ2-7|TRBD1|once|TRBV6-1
CASNVPQTGEQYF
TGTGCCAGCAACGTTCCCCAGACAGGGGAGCAGTACTTC
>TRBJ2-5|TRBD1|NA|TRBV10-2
CASSEPDRAVETQYF
TGCGCCAGCAGTGAGCCGGACAGGGCGGTAGAGACCCAGTACTTC
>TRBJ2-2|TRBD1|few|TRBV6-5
CASSYRDRVGGELFF
TGTGCCAGCAGTTACAGGGACAGGGTTGGCGGGGAGCTGTTTTTT
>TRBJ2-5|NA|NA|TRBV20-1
CSAKREWTQYF
TGCAGTGCTAAAAGGGAGTGGACCCAGTACTTC
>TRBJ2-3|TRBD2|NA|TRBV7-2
CASSPISSGSWGRTDTQYF
TGTGCCAGCAGCCCTATTTCTAGCGGGAGCTGGGGGAGAACAGATACGCAGTATTTT
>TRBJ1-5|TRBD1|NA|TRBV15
CATSRDPPGQGDQPQHF
TGTGCCACCAGCAGAGACCCGCCGGGACAGGGAGATCAGCCCCAGCATTTT
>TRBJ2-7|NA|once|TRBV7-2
CASSLGLRTYEQYF
TGTGCCAGCAGCTTAGGACTGCGGACCTACGAGCAGTACTTC
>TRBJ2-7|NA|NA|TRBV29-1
CSVADSFLEQYF
TGCAGCGTTGCAGACAGTTTTCTCGAGCAGTACTTC
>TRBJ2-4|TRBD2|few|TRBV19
CASLGPLGGRAEYIQYF
TGTGCCAGTCTAGGCCCCTTGGGCGGGAGGGCCGAGTACATTCAGTACTTC
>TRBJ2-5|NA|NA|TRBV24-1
CASSRGYQETQYF
TGTGCCTCTAGCCGAGGGTATCAAGAGACCCAGTACTTC
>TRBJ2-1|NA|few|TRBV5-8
CASSPATVYQFF
TGTGCCAGCAGCCCCGCCACGGTTTACCAGTTCTTC
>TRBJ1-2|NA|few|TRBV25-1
CASSGTGRYGYTF
TGTGCCAGCAGTGGAACAGGTCGCTATGGCTACACCTTC
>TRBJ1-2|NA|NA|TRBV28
CASRLEGGRNYGYTF
TGTGCCAGCAGATTGGAGGGGGGGAGGAACTATGGCTACACCTTC
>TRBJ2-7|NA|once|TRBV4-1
CASSQDSGGKSYEQYF
TGCGCCAGCAGCCAAGATTCGGGCGGGAAGTCCTACGAGCAGTACTTC
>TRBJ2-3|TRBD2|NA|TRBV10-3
CAISAQLAGNTDTQYF
TGTGCCATCAGTGCCCAACTAGCGGGGAACACAGATACGCAGTATTTT
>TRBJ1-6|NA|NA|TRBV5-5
CASTVAPGVMYSPLHF
TGTGCCAGCACCGTGGCACCCGGGGTGATGTATTCACCCCTCCACTTT
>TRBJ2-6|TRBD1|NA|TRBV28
CASSLHQGARRANVLTF
TGTGCCAGCAGTTTGCACCAGGGGGCGCGGAGGGCCAACGTCCTGACTTTC
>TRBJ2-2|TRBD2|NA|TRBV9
CASSVAAPGTSGRFTGELFF
TGTGCCAGCAGCGTAGCGGCCCCCGGGACTAGCGGGAGGTTTACCGGGGAGCTGTTTTTT
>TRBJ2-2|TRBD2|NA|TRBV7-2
CASTRTSRNTGELFF
TGTGCCAGCACCAGGACTAGCAGGAACACCGGGGAGCTGTTTTTT
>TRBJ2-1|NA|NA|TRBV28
CASRALRYNEQFF
TGTGCCAGCAGGGCCCTTCGCTACAATGAGCAGTTCTTC
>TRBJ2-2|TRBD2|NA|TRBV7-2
CASSLALAGAPGLFF
TGTGCCAGCAGCTTAGCGCTAGCGGGGGCCCCAGGGCTGTTTTTT
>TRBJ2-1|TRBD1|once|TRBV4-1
CASSHDTTGDEQFF
TGCGCCAGCAGCCACGATACGACAGGGGATGAGCAGTTCTTC
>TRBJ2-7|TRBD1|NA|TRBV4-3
CASSLGTGAEQYF
TGCGCCAGCAGCCTGGGGACAGGGGCCGAGCAGTACTTC
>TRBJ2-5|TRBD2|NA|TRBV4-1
CASSQVVLGTSGQETQYF
TGCGCCAGCAGCCAAGTGGTTTTAGGGACTAGCGGGCAAGAGACCCAGTACTTC
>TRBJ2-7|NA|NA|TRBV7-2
CASSQGSSREQYF
TGTGCCAGCAGTCAGGGGTCTTCTCGGGAGCAGTACTTC
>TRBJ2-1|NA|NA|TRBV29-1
CSVAASTNNEQFF
TGCAGCGTTGCAGCTAGCACGAACAATGAGCAGTTCTTC
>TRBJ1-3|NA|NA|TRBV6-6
CASRDQGMSSGNTIYF
TGTGCCAGCAGGGACCAGGGGATGAGCTCTGGAAACACCATATATTTT
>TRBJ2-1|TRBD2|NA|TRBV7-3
CASSLTYGTSAAYNEQFF
TGTGCCAGCAGCTTAACTTACGGGACTAGCGCCGCCTACAATGAGCAGTTCTTC
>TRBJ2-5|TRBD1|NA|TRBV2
CASSGTGGSQETQYF
TGTGCCAGCAGTGGGACAGGGGGCAGCCAAGAGACCCAGTACTTC
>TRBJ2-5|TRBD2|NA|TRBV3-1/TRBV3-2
CASSTSSGSLGETQYF
TGTGCCAGCAGCACATCAAGCGGGAGCCTGGGCGAGACCCAGTACTTC
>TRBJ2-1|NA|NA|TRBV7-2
CASSLEGAGRKVSLFF
TGTGCCAGCAGCTTAGAGGGTGCGGGACGGAAGGTATCGTTGTTCTTC
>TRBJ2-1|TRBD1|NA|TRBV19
CASSADRSYNEQFF
TGTGCCAGTAGTGCGGACAGGTCCTACAATGAGCAGTTCTTC
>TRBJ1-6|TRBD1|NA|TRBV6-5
CAVHTGQLYNSPLHF
TGTGCCGTACATACGGGACAGTTATATAATTCACCCCTCCACTTT
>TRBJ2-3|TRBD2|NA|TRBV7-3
CASSLRAGTSSDTQYF
TGTGCCAGCAGCTTAAGGGCCGGGACTAGCAGTGATACGCAGTATTTT
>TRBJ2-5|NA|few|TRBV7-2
CASSLGLLVFTQYF
TGTGCCAGCAGCCTCGGACTCCTAGTTTTTACCCAGTACTTC
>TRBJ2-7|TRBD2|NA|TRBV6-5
CASSRLAVGSYEQYF
TGTGCCAGCAGCAGACTAGCGGTTGGGAGCTACGAGCAGTACTTC
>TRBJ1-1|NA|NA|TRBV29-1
CSVEPYQGSAFF
TGCAGCGTTGAACCGTACCAGGGCTCAGCTTTCTTT
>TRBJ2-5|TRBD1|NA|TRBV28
CASTLGQRQETQYF
TGTGCCAGCACTCTGGGACAGCGCCAAGAGACCCAGTACTTC
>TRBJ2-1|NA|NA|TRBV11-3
CASSLGRSVNYNEQFF
TGTGCCAGCAGCTTAGGGCGTAGCGTAAACTACAATGAGCAGTTCTTC
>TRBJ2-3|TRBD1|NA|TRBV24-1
CATSEAGGSTDTQYF
TGTGCCACCAGTGAAGCAGGGGGCTCCACAGATACGCAGTATTTT
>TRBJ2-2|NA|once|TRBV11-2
CASSLDRFYGELFF
TGTGCCAGCAGCTTAGATCGGTTCTACGGGGAGCTGTTTTTT
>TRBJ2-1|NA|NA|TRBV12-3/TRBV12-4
CASSFAAEQFF
TGTGCCAGCAGTTTCGCGGCTGAGCAGTTCTTC
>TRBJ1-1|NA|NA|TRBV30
CAWSASQEAFF
TGTGCCTGGAGTGCGAGTCAAGAAGCTTTCTTT